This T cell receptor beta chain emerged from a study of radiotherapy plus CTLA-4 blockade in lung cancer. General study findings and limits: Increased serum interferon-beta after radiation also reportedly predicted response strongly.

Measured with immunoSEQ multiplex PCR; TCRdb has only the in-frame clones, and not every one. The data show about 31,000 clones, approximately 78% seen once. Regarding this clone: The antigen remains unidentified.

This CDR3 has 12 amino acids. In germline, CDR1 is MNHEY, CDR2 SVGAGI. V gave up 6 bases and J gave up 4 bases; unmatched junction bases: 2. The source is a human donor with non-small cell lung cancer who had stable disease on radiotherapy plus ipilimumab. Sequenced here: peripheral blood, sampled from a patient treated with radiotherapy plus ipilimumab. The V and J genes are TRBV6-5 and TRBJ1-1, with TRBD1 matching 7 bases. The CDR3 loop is CASRSGGTEAFF. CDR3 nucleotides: TGTGCCAGCAGATCAGGGGGCACTGAAGCTTTCTTT.